This TCR beta chain was sequenced for a study of cytomegalovirus exposure and HLA in healthy donors. Study-wide points: Accurate predictions that matched the HLA-A and HLA-B alleles of most subjects were reportedly made from TCR beta sequences. Later analysis indicated greater clonal expansion among HLA-associated TCR beta chains than among equally common other chains.

Trimming removed 7 bases at V and 10 bases at J, with 17 bases between. Per germline, CDR1 MNHNY and CDR2 SVGAGI (reference sequence). This CDR3 has 14 residues. The PCR ran on 60 Vbeta and 13 Jbeta primers. Method: immunoSEQ multiplex PCR; TCRdb's copy keeps in-frame clones and lacks some. The data show about 150,000 clones, around 10% seen once. Turning to this clone: Its antigen is unidentified.

The sample was PBMCs. The origin of this receptor is a male donor in good health and CMV-seronegative. V usage is TRBV6-6 and J usage is TRBJ1-6; a possible D gene is TRBD1 (6 bases). CDR3 in DNA: TGTGCCAGCACCACGGCGGGGGCTAGGTCACCCCTCCACTTT. As protein: CASTTAGARSPLHF.